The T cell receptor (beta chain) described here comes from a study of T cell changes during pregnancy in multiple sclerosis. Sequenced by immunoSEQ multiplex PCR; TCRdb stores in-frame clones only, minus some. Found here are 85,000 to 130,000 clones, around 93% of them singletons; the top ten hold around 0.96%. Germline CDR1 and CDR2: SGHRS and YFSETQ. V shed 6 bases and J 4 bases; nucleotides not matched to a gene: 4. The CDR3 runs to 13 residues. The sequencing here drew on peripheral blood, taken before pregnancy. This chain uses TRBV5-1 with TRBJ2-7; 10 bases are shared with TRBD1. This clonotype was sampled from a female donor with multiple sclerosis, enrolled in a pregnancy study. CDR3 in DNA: TGCGCCAGCAAGGGGACAGGGGTGTACGAGCAGTACTTC. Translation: CASKGTGVYEQYF.